Listed here are 24 T cell receptor beta chains from one sample, sequenced in a study of CD8+CD57+ T cells in acquired aplastic anemia. Both TCR beta VDJ combination and CDR3 sequence profiling were carried out. Genomic DNA was the template for this profiling. TCRdb used MiXCR to reprocess the reads, holding one entry per CDR3 protein. The data show approximately 170,000 distinct CDR3 sequences, with about 45% seen just once and under 3.5% held by the top ten. By flow cytometry, patients selected for sequencing had shown an expansion of CD8+CD57+ cells. Input material: sorted CD4+, CD8+, or CD8+CD57+ T cells (not recorded which) from PBMCs. These receptors were collected from a human donor with aplastic anemia.

This clonotype appeared many times. The chain joins TRBV20-1 to TRBJ2-7; 9 bases fit TRBD2. Looked up from germline, CDR1 is DFQATT and CDR2 is SNEGSKA (reference sequence). This CDR3 is 18 amino acids long. V trimming: 0 bases; J trimming: 5 bases; junction bases outside the gene matches: 17. The CDR3 here is CSARDWALGAGGPNEQYF. The CDR3 DNA is TGCAGTGCTAGAGATTGGGCCTTAGGGGCGGGGGGGCCGAACGAGCAGTACTTC.

This clonotype was recorded a few times. The chain carries TRBV12-3 or TRBV12-4 and TRBJ2-2; the match to TRBD2 covers 9 bases. The length of the CDR3 is 16 residues. V gave up 6 bases and J gave up 5 bases; unmatched junction bases: 10. In DNA form, the CDR3 reads TGTGCCAGCAGCCAAAATAGCGGGAGTTTTACCGGGGAGCTGTTTTTT. Residues: CASSQNSGSFTGELFF.

This clonotype showed up just a few times. This chain connects TRBV5-6 to TRBJ2-1; D perhaps matches TRBD2 (6 bases). The CDR3 consists of 16 residues. Germline lookup yields CDR1 SGHDT and CDR2 YYEEEE. V was cut by 0 bases and J by 0 bases, with 10 bases left in between. The CDR3 DNA reads as TGTGCCAGCAGCTTGGGTGGGGGGTTCTCCTACAATGAGCAGTTCTTC. Its protein is CASSLGGGFSYNEQFF. Combining the CDR3 with reference TRBV5-6 and TRBJ2-1 gives the whole variable domain DAGVTQSPTHLIKTRGQQVTLRCSPKSGHDTVSWYQQALGQGPQFIFQYYEEEERQRGNFPDRFSGHQFPNYSSELNVNALLLGDSALYLCASSLGGGFSYNEQFFGPGTRLTVL.

The chain uses TRBV13 and TRBJ2-3; 11 bases are a match to TRBD2. The CDR3 covers 16 residues. Germline V gene lookup returns CDR1 PRHDT and CDR2 FYEKMQ (reference sequence). Trimming removed 5 bases from V and 0 bases from J; junction bases left unmatched: 4. CDR3 nucleotides: TGTGCCAGCAGCCTACTAGCGGGGGCTAGCACAGATACGCAGTATTTT. This translates into CASSLLAGASTDTQYF.

The chain carries TRBV9 and TRBJ2-7; D call uncertain. CDR3 length: 9 amino acids. CDR1 and CDR2 (germline): SGDLS, YYNGEE. V was trimmed by 3 bases and J by 7 bases, leaving 2 bases between them. CDR3 DNA: TGTGCCAGCAGCGAAGAGCAGTACGTC. This encodes CASSEEQYV.

J is TRBJ1-5 and V is TRBV7-8; perhaps TRBD1 as D (5 bases). CDR1 is SGHVS, CDR2 FQNEAQ, per germline. The CDR3 sequence is 17 residues long. The germline V and J ends were trimmed by 1 base and 2 bases, with 15 bases remaining between them. The CDR3 sequence: CASSLGGRPLGNQPQHF. CDR3 nucleotide sequence: TGTGCCAGCAGCTTAGGGGGGAGGCCCTTAGGCAATCAGCCCCAGCATTTT.

This clonotype was seen a handful of times. The CDR3 sequence is CASSEAQQSHHLYGYTF. The CDR3 bases are TGTGCCAGCAGTGAGGCGCAGCAAAGTCACCATTTATATGGCTACACCTTC. This sequence joins TRBV6-1 and TRBJ1-2; D is uncertain. Germline-derived CDR1 and CDR2 are MNHNS and SASEGT. This CDR3 region has 17 residues. Trimming took 3 bases from V and 5 from J, leaving 22 bases between them.

This clonotype was observed many times. The rearrangement joins TRBV18 to TRBJ2-1; a weak D match, TRBD1 (6 bases). CDR1 and CDR2 (germline): KGHSH, LQKENI. Between the trimmed V and J ends, which lost 1 base and 14 bases, there was a span of 12 bases. The CDR3 extends over 12 amino acids. The CDR3 coding sequence is TGTGCCAGCTCACCACAGGACAGAGGGAAGTTCTTC. It specifies CASSPQDRGKFF.

This clonotype was found many times. The genes are TRBV2 and TRBJ1-2; 8 nucleotides line up with TRBD1. Germline assignment: CDR1 SNHLY and CDR2 FYNNEI. V dropped 5 bases and J dropped 0; count of bases not matched to a gene: 5. This CDR3 has 15 amino acids. Here the CDR3 DNA reads TGTGCCAGCAGTACCCCGGACAGGGCTAACTATGGCTACACCTTC. Protein product: CASSTPDRANYGYTF.

The J gene is TRBJ1-3, the V gene TRBV18; D is unresolved. CDR1 KGHSH and CDR2 LQKENI come from the germline V gene. The length of the CDR3 is 14 residues. Trimming removed 2 bases from V and 0 bases from J, with 5 bases in between. Here the CDR3 reads CASSPVISGNTIYF. The CDR3 nucleotides read TGTGCCAGCTCACCAGTGATCTCTGGAAACACCATATATTTT.

This sequence joins TRBV4-1 and TRBJ1-2; 8 bases fit TRBD1. Germline CDR1 and CDR2: MGHRA and YSYEKL. After removal of 4 bases from V and 7 bases from J, the junction contained 8 bases not matched to a gene. The CDR3 contains 14 residues. In DNA, the CDR3 is TGCGCCAGCAGCCCCCCCGACAGGGGCGGTGGCTACACCTTC. Translated: CASSPPDRGGGYTF.

The table lists this clonotype with many counts. This chain links TRBV10-3 with TRBJ2-1, with 7 bases that match TRBD1. V lost 11 bases, J lost 3 bases, and 10 bases stayed unmatched. The CDR3 extends over 14 amino acids. CDR1 is ENHRY, CDR2 SYGVKD, per germline. CDR3 bases: TGTGCCTCTACCGGGACAGTCTTCTACAATGAGCAGTTCTTC. This gives the protein CASTGTVFYNEQFF.

V is TRBV19 and J is TRBJ1-5; D unresolved. Trimming left V 3 bases short and J 11 bases short, with 11 bases between. Germline V lookup: CDR1 LNHDA, CDR2 SQIVND (reference sequence). The CDR3 totals 12 residues. The CDR3 spells CASSMRLSTQHF. The CDR3 nucleotides are TGTGCCAGTAGTATGAGGCTTTCGACCCAGCATTTT.

V usage is TRBV29-1 and J usage is TRBJ1-2; D is ambiguous. The V end lost 5 bases, the J end lost 7 bases, and 23 bases lay between the germline ends. The CDR3 is made up of 15 amino acids. The germline CDR1 and CDR2 sequences are SQVTM and ANQGSEA. CDR3 protein: CSVLDEGRQVGGYTF. The CDR3, as DNA: TGCAGCGTTTTGGACGAAGGCCGCCAGGTTGGTGGCTACACCTTC.

In this sample, this clonotype turned up a few times. A much larger clone differs by one base, so this may be a read error. The chain carries TRBV7-6 and TRBJ2-2; tentatively, D is TRBD1 or TRBD2 (6 bases each). The V gene's germline CDR1 is SGHVS and CDR2 FNYEAQ. The CDR3 consists of 15 residues. The CDR3 region has the DNA TGTGCCAGCAGCTTTCAGGACAGTAACACCGGGGGGCTGTTTTTT. Its translation is CASSFQDSNTGGLFF.

This clonotype was seen a single time. One end of the junction is discordant with germline, which a read error may explain. The chain carries TRBV5-1 and TRBJ2-7; unclear D gene. CDR1 and CDR2 from the germline V gene are SGHRS and YFSETQ. CDR3 length equals 14 residues. CDR3 nucleotide sequence: TGCGCCAGCAGCCCCTGGCAGCGAGCCTACAAGCAGTACTTC. Its protein is CASSPWQRAYKQYF. Complete variable domain (other parts from reference TRBV5-1 and TRBJ2-7): KAGVTQTPRYLIKTRGQQVTLSCSPISGHRSVSWYQQTPGQGLQFLFEYFSETQRNKGNFPGRFSGRQFSNSRSEMNVSTLELGDSALYLCASSPWQRAYKQYFGPGTRLTVT.

V usage is TRBV7-3 and J usage is TRBJ1-2, with TRBD1 matching over 10 bases. The germline CDR1 and CDR2 sequences are SGHTA and FQGTGA. Trimming at V came to 5 bases and at J to 8 bases, leaving 8 bases not matched to a gene. This CDR3 has 14 amino acids. CDR3: CASSEGQGSKGYTF. As DNA, the CDR3 is TGTGCCAGCAGCGAGGGACAGGGGAGTAAGGGCTACACCTTC.

The V call is TRBV11-1, the J call TRBJ2-3; D is tentatively TRBD1 or TRBD2 (5 bases each). Trimming pared 5 bases from V and 0 bases from J, leaving 12 bases between. Germline loops: CDR1 SGHAT, CDR2 FQDESV (reference sequence). The CDR3 sequence is 15 residues long. CDR3 coding DNA: TGTGCCAGCAGCGACTCCCGGGACAGCACAGATACGCAGTATTTT. Protein sequence: CASSDSRDSTDTQYF.

The J gene is TRBJ2-3, the V gene TRBV19; D is unresolved. The CDR3 is 12 amino acids. Trimming took off 9 bases at V and 1 base at J, with 8 bases between the two ends. CDR1 is LNHDA and CDR2 is SQIVND in the germline V gene (reference sequence). CDR3 in amino acids: CASTGRTDTQYF. The CDR3 region has the DNA TGTGCCAGCACCGGACGCACAGATACGCAGTATTTT.

The V gene is TRBV10-2, the J gene TRBJ2-7; tentatively, D is TRBD2 (5 bases). Trimming removed 3 bases at V and 6 bases at J, with 12 bases between. The CDR3 is made up of 13 amino acids. The germline V gene encodes CDR1 WSHSY and CDR2 SAAADI. CDR3 region: CASSDPGGREQYV. In DNA form, the CDR3 reads TGCGCCAGCAGTGACCCCGGCGGGCGCGAGCAGTACGTC.

The chain links TRBV2 to TRBJ1-6; TRBD1 might be the D (5 bases). V was clipped by 3 bases and J by 7 bases, with 10 bases between them. CDR1 is SNHLY, CDR2 FYNNEI, per germline. The CDR3 loop spans 14 amino acids. This CDR3 reads CASSDWGSNSPLHF. CDR3 sequence (DNA): TGTGCCAGCAGTGATTGGGGCTCCAATTCACCCCTCCACTTT.

This rearrangement joins TRBV10-3 to TRBJ1-6; 9 nucleotides agree with TRBD1. The junction had 11 bases not matched to a gene; V was cut back by 10 bases and J by 7 bases. The V gene's germline CDR1 is ENHRY and CDR2 SYGVKD. CDR3 length: 15 amino acids. The CDR3 DNA follows: TGTGCCAACAGCCGACCGGGACAGGGAAATTCACCCCTCCACTTT. Its translation is CANSRPGQGNSPLHF.

The sample holds many counts of this clonotype. The CDR3 spells CSASSFVRDRDYEQYF. CDR3 DNA: TGCAGTGCTAGCTCCTTCGTCCGGGACAGGGACTACGAGCAGTACTTC. The chain couples TRBV20-1 to TRBJ2-7; TRBD1 matches 9 bases. The V gene end was trimmed by 3 bases and the J gene end by 3 bases; junction bases not matched to a gene: 12. The CDR3 runs to 16 residues. CDR1 and CDR2 (germline): DFQATT, SNEGSKA (reference sequence).

This clonotype was seen repeatedly, ten times or more. The chain combines TRBV7-9 with TRBJ1-2; 7 bases are shared with TRBD1. The CDR3 extends over 14 amino acids. J was trimmed by 4 bases and V by 5 bases; bases with no gene match: 7. The V gene's germline CDR1 is SEHNR and CDR2 FQNEAQ (reference sequence). The CDR3 coding sequence is TGTGCCAGCAGCACAGGGGCGCTCGGCTATGGCTACACCTTC. It translates to CASSTGALGYGYTF.